This T cell receptor beta chain was recorded in a study of OX40 agonist ivuxolimab in advanced cancers. Study background: Clinicians treated patients with ivuxolimab, an agonistic anti-OX40 (CD134) antibody. Cohort: 65% to 90% men, mean age approximately 60, aged roughly 23 to 79. Whole-study findings and limits: Averaging showed that CD8+ T cells had more expanded clones than CD4+ did.

A remark on this clone: Its antigen is still unknown.

Sequenced by immunoSEQ multiplex PCR; TCRdb stores in-frame clones only, minus some. The sample yields fewer than 70,000 clones, approximately 81% seen once. Material: CD4+ or CD8+ T cells sorted from blood, obtained in a trial of the OX40 agonist ivuxolimab. This clonotype originated in an adult with an advanced solid tumor such as melanoma, head and neck, liver or kidney cancer.

The DNA for the CDR3 is TGCAGCGTCCACTCGTTCTTCTACAATGAGCAGTTCTTC. This sequence encodes CSVHSFFYNEQFF. This chain links TRBV29-1 with TRBJ2-1, with unresolved D. Germline V gives CDR1 SQVTM, CDR2 ANQGSEA. V was pared by 6 bases and J by 3 bases, with 12 bases between. This CDR3 is built from 13 residues.